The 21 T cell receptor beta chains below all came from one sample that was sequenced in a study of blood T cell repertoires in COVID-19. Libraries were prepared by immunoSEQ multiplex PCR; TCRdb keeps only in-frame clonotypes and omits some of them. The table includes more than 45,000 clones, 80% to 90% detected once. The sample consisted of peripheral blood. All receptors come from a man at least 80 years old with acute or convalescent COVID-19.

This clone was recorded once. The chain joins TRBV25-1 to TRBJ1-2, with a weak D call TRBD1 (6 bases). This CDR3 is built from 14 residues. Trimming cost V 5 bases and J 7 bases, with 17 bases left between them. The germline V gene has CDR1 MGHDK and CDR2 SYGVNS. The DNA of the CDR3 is TGTGCCAGCAGTCTAGGGGGTTCGGTTGCTGGCTACACCTTC. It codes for CASSLGGSVAGYTF.

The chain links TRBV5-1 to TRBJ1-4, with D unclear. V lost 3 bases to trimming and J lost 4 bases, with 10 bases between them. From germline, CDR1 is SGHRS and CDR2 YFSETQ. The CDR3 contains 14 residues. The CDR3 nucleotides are TGCGCCAGCAGCTCCGACACCTATAATGAAAAACTGTTTTTT. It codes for CASSSDTYNEKLFF.

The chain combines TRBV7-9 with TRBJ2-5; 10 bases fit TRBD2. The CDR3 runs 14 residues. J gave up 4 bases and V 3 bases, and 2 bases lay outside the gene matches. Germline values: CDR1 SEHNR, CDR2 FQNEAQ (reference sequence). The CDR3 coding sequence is TGTGCCAGCAGCTTTAGCGGGGGGATAGAGACCCAGTACTTC. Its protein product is CASSFSGGIETQYF.

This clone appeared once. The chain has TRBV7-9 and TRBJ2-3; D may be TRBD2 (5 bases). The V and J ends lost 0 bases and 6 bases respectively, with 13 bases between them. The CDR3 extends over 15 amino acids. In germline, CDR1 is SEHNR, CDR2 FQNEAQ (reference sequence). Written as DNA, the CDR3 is TGTGCCAGCAGCTTAGCGACTGTCTCGGGGGATACGCAGTATTTT. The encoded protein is CASSLATVSGDTQYF.

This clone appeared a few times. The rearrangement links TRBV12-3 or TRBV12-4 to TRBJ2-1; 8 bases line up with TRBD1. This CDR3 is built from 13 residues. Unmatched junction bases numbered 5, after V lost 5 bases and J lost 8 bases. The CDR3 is CASSTDRDDEQFF. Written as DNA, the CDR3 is TGTGCCAGCAGTACGGACAGGGACGATGAGCAGTTCTTC.

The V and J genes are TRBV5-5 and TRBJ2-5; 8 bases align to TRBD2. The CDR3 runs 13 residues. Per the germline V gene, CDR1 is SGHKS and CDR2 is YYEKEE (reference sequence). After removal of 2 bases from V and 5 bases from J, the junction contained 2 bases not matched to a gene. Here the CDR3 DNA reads TGTGCCAGCAGCTTTAGGACTAGCGAGACCCAGTACTTC. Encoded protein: CASSFRTSETQYF.

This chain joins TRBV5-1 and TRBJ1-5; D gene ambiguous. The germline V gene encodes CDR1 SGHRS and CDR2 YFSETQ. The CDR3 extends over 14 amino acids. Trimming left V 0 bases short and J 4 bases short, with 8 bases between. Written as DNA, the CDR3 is TGCGCCAGCAGCTTGGACGGGAGAAATCAGCCCCAGCATTTT. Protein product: CASSLDGRNQPQHF.

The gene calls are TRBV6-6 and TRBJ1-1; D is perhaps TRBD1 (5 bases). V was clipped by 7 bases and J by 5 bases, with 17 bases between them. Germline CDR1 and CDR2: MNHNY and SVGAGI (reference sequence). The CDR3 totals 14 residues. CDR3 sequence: CASTLPGVMTEAFF. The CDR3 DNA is TGTGCCAGCACCCTACCGGGGGTGATGACTGAAGCTTTCTTT.

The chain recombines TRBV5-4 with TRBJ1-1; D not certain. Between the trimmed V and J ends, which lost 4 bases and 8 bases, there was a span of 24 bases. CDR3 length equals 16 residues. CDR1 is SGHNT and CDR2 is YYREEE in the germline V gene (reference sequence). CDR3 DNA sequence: TGTGCCAGCAGCCCCGAAGGAGGGCGCAGCTACGTCGAAGCTTTCTTT. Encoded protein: CASSPEGGRSYVEAFF.

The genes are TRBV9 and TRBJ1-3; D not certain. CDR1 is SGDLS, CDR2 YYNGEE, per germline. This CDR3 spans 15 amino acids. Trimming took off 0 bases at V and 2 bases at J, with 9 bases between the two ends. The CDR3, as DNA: TGTGCCAGCAGCGTAGGCAAGAGGGCTGGAAACACCATATATTTT. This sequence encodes CASSVGKRAGNTIYF.

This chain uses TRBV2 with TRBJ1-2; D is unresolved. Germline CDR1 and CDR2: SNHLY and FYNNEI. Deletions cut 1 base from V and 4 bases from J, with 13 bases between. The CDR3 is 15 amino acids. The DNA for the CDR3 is TGTGCCAGCAGTGAAGTCGGCAGCGCCGGCTATGGCTACACCTTC. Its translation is CASSEVGSAGYGYTF.

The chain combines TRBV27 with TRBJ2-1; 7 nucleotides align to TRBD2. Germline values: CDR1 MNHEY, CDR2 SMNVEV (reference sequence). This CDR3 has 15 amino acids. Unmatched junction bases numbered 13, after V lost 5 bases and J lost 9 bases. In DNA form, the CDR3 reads TGTGCCAGCAGTCCGTCCGGGAGACTAGCCAGTGAGCAGTTCTTC. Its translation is CASSPSGRLASEQFF.

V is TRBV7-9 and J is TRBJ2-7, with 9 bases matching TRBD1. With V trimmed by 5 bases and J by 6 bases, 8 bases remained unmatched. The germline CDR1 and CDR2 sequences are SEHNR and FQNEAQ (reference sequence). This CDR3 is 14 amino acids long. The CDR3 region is CASSPGTGRTEQYF. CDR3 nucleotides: TGTGCCAGCAGCCCCGGGACAGGGCGAACCGAGCAGTACTTC.

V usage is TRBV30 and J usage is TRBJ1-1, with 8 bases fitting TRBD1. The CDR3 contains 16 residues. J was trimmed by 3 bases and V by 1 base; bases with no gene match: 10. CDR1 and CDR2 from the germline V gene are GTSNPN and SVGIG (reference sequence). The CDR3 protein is CAWSDIGTGPYTEAFF. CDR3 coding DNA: TGTGCCTGGAGTGATATCGGGACAGGCCCTTACACTGAAGCTTTCTTT.

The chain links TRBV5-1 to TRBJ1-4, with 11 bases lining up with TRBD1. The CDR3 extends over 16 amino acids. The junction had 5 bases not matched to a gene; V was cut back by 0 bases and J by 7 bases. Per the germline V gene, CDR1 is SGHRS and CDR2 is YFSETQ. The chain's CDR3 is CASSLAGQGAGEKLFF. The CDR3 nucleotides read TGCGCCAGCAGCTTGGCTGGACAGGGGGCAGGTGAAAAACTGTTTTTT.

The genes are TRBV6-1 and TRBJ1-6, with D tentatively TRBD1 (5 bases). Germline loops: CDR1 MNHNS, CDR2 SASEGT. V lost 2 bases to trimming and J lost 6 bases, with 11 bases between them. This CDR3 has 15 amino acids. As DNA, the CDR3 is TGTGCCAGCAGTGAAAGGAATAGGGGTAATTCACCCCTCCACTTT. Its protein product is CASSERNRGNSPLHF.

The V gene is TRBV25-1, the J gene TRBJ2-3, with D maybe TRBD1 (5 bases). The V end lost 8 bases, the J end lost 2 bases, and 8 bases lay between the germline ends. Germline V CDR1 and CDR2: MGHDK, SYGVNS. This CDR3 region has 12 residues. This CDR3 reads CASGAPTDTQYF. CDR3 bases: TGTGCCAGCGGGGCTCCCACAGATACGCAGTATTTT. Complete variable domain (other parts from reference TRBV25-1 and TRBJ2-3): EADIYQTPRYLVIGTGKKITLECSQTMGHDKMYWYQQDPGMELHLIHYSYGVNSTEKGDLSSESTVSRIRTEHFPLTLESARPSHTSQYLCASGAPTDTQYFGPGTRLTVL.

The CDR3 protein is CASSQAGLVAEAFF. The CDR3 DNA reads TGTGCCAGCAGCCAAGCCGGTTTGGTAGCTGAAGCTTTCTTT. J is TRBJ1-1 and V is TRBV3-1 (or the pseudogene TRBV3-2); D uncertain. The CDR3 contains 14 residues. CDR1 and CDR2 from the germline V gene are LGHDT and YNNKEL (reference sequence). The ends were cut back, 1 base at V and 6 bases at J, with 12 bases in the middle.

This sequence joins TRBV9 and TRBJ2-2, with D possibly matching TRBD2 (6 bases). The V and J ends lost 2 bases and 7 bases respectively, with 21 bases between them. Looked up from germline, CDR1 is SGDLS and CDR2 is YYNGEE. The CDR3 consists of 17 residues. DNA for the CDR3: TGTGCCAGCAGCGTGACGGGCGGGACCCGTATAGGCGGGGAGCTGTTTTTT. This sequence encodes CASSVTGGTRIGGELFF. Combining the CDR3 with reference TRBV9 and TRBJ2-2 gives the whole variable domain DSGVTQTPKHLITATGQRVTLRCSPRSGDLSVYWYQQSLDQGLQFLIQYYNGEERAKGNILERFSAQQFPDLHSELNLSSLELGDSALYFCASSVTGGTRIGGELFFGEGSRLTVL.

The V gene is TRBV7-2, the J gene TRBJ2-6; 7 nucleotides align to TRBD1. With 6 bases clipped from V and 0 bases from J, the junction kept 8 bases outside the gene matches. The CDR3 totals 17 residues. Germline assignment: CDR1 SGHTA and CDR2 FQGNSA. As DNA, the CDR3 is TGTGCCAGCAGAATAGGGGGCGCCTCCTCTGGGGCCAACGTCCTGACTTTC. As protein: CASRIGGASSGANVLTF.

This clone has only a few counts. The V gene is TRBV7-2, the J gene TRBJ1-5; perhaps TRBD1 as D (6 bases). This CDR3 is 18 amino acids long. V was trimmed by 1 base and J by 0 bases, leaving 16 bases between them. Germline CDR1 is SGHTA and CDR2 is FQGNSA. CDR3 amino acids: CASSLGGRGSRSNQPQHF. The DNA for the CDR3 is TGTGCCAGCAGCTTAGGGGGCAGGGGATCCCGTAGCAATCAGCCCCAGCATTTT.